These 20 T cell receptor beta chains came from one sample sequenced in a study of T cells in Graves' hyperthyroidism and ophthalmopathy. It was RNA transcripts that yielded the amplified TCR beta CDR3 regions. Carried out on the TCR CDR3, a first-round RT-PCR used the HTBI primer set. A single record per CDR3 protein comes from TCRdb applying MiXCR to the multiplex PCR reads. The top ten hold less than 40% of the sample, which has roughly 710,000 distinct CDR3 sequences, approximately 40% seen once. The sample consisted of blood. All receptors come from a woman aged 40 to 50 with Graves' hyperthyroidism.

This clonotype was counted ten times or more. The rearrangement links TRBV29-1 to TRBJ2-7; D might be TRBD1 or TRBD2, each matching 6 bases. This CDR3 contains 14 residues. V gave up 7 bases and J gave up 0 bases, with 16 bases separating them. CDR1 and CDR2 from the germline V gene are SQVTM and ANQGSEA. The CDR3 region is CSAGGQSSSYEQYF. The CDR3 bases are TGCAGCGCCGGGGGCCAGTCCAGCTCCTACGAGCAGTACTTC.

There are many counts of this clonotype. This chain uses TRBV7-3 with TRBJ1-4; D remains unclear. The CDR3 length is 16 residues. V dropped 1 base and J dropped 0 bases, with 9 bases sitting between them. Looked up from germline, CDR1 is SGHTA and CDR2 is FQGTGA. The CDR3 region has the DNA TGTGCCAGCAGCTTAATTGGCCCAGCAACTAATGAAAAACTGTTTTTT. Its protein is CASSLIGPATNEKLFF.

The chain combines TRBV10-3 with TRBJ2-5; 8 positions match TRBD1. The germline V gene has CDR1 ENHRY and CDR2 SYGVKD. The CDR3 sequence is 13 residues long. V was pared by 11 bases and J by 2 bases, with 7 bases of the junction left unmatched. The chain's CDR3 is CALQGDLQETQYF. The CDR3 nucleotides are TGTGCCTTACAGGGGGACCTACAAGAGACCCAGTACTTC.

The chain employs TRBV7-9 and TRBJ1-1, with a tentative D call TRBD1 (6 bases). There are 16 residues in the CDR3. V was shortened by 2 bases and J by 1 base, with 14 bases between the two germline ends. Germline assignment: CDR1 SEHNR and CDR2 FQNEAQ (reference sequence). The CDR3 DNA is TGTGCCAGCAGCTTACACAACAGGGTTGGGAACACTGAAGCTTTCTTT. Amino acid sequence: CASSLHNRVGNTEAFF.

The CDR3 bases are TGCAGTGCTATGGGGCTTGACACTGAAGCTTTCTTT. Translated: CSAMGLDTEAFF. The chain combines TRBV20-1 with TRBJ1-1, with D perhaps matching TRBD1 (5 bases). Germline V lookup: CDR1 DFQATT, CDR2 SNEGSKA (reference sequence). This CDR3 has 12 amino acids. V was trimmed by 4 bases and J by 3 bases, leaving 9 bases between them.

V and J are TRBV3-1 and TRBJ2-7; D not certain. Germline values: CDR1 LGHDT, CDR2 YNNKEL (reference sequence). V was cut by 4 bases and J by 6 bases, with 13 bases left in between. The CDR3 length is 13 residues. CDR3 sequence reads: CASSPPGVGEQYF. The CDR3 coding sequence is TGTGCCAGCAGCCCGCCTGGGGTAGGCGAGCAGTACTTC.

At least ten counts were recorded for this clonotype. The rearrangement links TRBV7-2 to TRBJ2-7, with a weak D call TRBD1 (5 bases). This CDR3 comprises 15 residues. V gave up 0 bases and J gave up 2 bases, with 11 bases separating them. Germline CDR1 is SGHTA and CDR2 is FQGNSA. The CDR3 loop reads CASSLATGSPYEQYF. The CDR3 region has the DNA TGTGCCAGCAGCTTAGCCACAGGATCCCCCTACGAGCAGTACTTC.

This clonotype was observed many times. The chain links TRBV14 to TRBJ2-5, with D hard to call. This CDR3 comprises 12 residues. V was cut by 3 bases and J by 4 bases, with 6 bases left in between. Germline V lookup: CDR1 SGHDN, CDR2 FVKESK. The CDR3 is CASSHEVETQYF. CDR3 in DNA: TGTGCCAGCAGCCATGAGGTAGAGACCCAGTACTTC.

The V call is TRBV29-1, the J call TRBJ1-2, with 10 bases matching TRBD1. This CDR3 is 14 amino acids long. V lost 6 bases, J lost 1 base, and 5 bases stayed unmatched. Germline V lookup: CDR1 SQVTM, CDR2 ANQGSEA. CDR3 coding DNA: TGCAGCGTCGGGACAGGGGCCTTTAACTATGGCTACACCTTC. Translation: CSVGTGAFNYGYTF.

The V gene is TRBV5-1, the J gene TRBJ1-2; 7 bases map to TRBD1. V dropped 1 base and J dropped 5; count of bases not matched to a gene: 8. There are 15 residues in the CDR3. CDR1 is SGHRS and CDR2 is YFSETQ in the germline V gene. The CDR3 loop reads CASSLQGGPGYGYTF. The CDR3 DNA sequence: TGCGCCAGCAGCTTGCAGGGGGGGCCAGGATATGGCTACACCTTC.

This clonotype appeared many times. The J gene is TRBJ1-6, the V gene TRBV6-1; D call uncertain. The germline gives CDR1 MNHNS, CDR2 SASEGT. CDR3 size: 15 residues. Trimming left V 1 base short and J 3 bases short, with 7 bases between. The CDR3 bases are TGTGCCAGCAGTGAAGTGGTGGTCTATAATTCACCCCTCCACTTT. Its protein is CASSEVVVYNSPLHF.

This clonotype was detected ten times or more. V is TRBV13 and J is TRBJ1-1; D not resolved. The germline V gene has CDR1 PRHDT and CDR2 FYEKMQ (reference sequence). Deletions cut 0 bases from V and 8 bases from J, with 7 bases between. This CDR3 has 12 residues. The CDR3 nucleotides read TGTGCCAGCAGCTTAGGTTCAGTCGAAGCTTTCTTT. Its protein product is CASSLGSVEAFF. Filled out from reference TRBV13 and TRBJ1-1, the complete variable domain reads AAGVIQSPRHLIKEKRETATLKCYPIPRHDTVYWYQQGPGQDPQFLISFYEKMQSDKGSIPDRFSAQQFSDYHSELNMSSLELGDSALYFCASSLGSVEAFFGQGTRLTVV.

This clonotype occurred many times. The chain is built from TRBV14 and TRBJ2-5; 8 positions agree with TRBD2. After removal of 5 bases from V and 4 bases from J, the junction contained 6 bases not matched to a gene. The CDR3 is made up of 14 amino acids. Germline lookup yields CDR1 SGHDN and CDR2 FVKESK. The CDR3 loop reads CASSATSGGETQYF. CDR3 sequence (DNA): TGTGCCAGCAGCGCTACTAGCGGTGGAGAGACCCAGTACTTC. Together with reference TRBV14 and TRBJ2-5, the CDR3 gives the full variable domain: EAGVTQFPSHSVIEKGQTVTLRCDPISGHDNLYWYRRVMGKEIKFLLHFVKESKQDESGMPNNRFLAERTGGTYSTLKVQPAELEDSGVYFCASSATSGGETQYFGPGTRLLVL.

This rearrangement joins TRBV30 to TRBJ1-5; D gene unclear. CDR1 GTSNPN and CDR2 SVGIG come from the germline V gene (reference sequence). V dropped 5 bases and J dropped 0 bases, with 8 bases sitting between them. This CDR3 is built from 13 residues. CDR3 residues: CAWGRDSNQPQHF. CDR3 sequence (DNA): TGTGCCTGGGGCCGGGATAGCAATCAGCCCCAGCATTTT. The full variable domain, its missing parts supplied by reference TRBV30 and TRBJ1-5, is SQTIHQWPATLVQPVGSPLSLECTVEGTSNPNLYWYRQAAGRGLQLLFYSVGIGQISSEVPQNLSASRPQDRQFILSSKKLLLSDSGFYLCAWGRDSNQPQHFGDGTRLSIL.

Turning to this clonotype: A much larger clone lies a single base off, so this may be a read error. The chain combines TRBV20-1 with TRBJ1-1; D may be TRBD1 (6 bases). Germline lookup yields CDR1 DFQATT and CDR2 SNEGSKA (reference sequence). The CDR3 has 13 amino acids. The CDR3 is CSAWGHLNTEASF. In nucleotides, the CDR3 is TGCAGTGCGTGGGGACACCTGAACACTGAAGCTTCCTTT.

The chain recombines TRBV7-2 with TRBJ2-3, with a possible D match to TRBD2 (5 bases). CDR3 length equals 14 residues. The germline V gene encodes CDR1 SGHTA and CDR2 FQGNSA. V lost 5 bases and J lost 4, with 13 bases in between. The CDR3 DNA is TGTGCCAGCAGCCCTAGCTCTCGGGCAGATACGCAGTATTTT. Its translation: CASSPSSRADTQYF.

The chain combines TRBV10-2 with TRBJ2-7, with D possibly matching TRBD1 (6 bases). Per germline, CDR1 WSHSY and CDR2 SAAADI. V lost 4 bases to trimming and J lost 7 bases, with 11 bases between them. The CDR3 consists of 12 residues. The CDR3 DNA reads TGCGCCAGCAGTGGATCAAGGGGGGAGCAGTACTTC. Encoded protein: CASSGSRGEQYF.

The chain has TRBV19 and TRBJ2-7; the D call may be TRBD1 or TRBD2 (5 bases each). This CDR3 is built from 16 residues. Germline CDR1 and CDR2: LNHDA and SQIVND (reference sequence). Trimming removed 4 bases at V and 4 bases at J, with 20 bases between. Here the CDR3 reads CASSSGGSPGGYEQYF. The CDR3 bases are TGTGCCAGTAGTAGTGGCGGGTCTCCTGGGGGTTACGAGCAGTACTTC.

This clonotype was seen a single time. This chain connects TRBV20-1 to TRBJ2-5; 7 bases match TRBD1. Germline CDR1 DFQATT, CDR2 SNEGSKA (reference sequence). The V gene end was trimmed by 6 bases and the J gene end by 3 bases; junction bases not matched to a gene: 7. The CDR3 totals 13 residues. In nucleotides, the CDR3 is TGCAGTGCCCCGGCACAGGGGAAAGAGACCCAGTACTTC. This translates into CSAPAQGKETQYF.

In this sample, this clonotype turned up many times. The chain links TRBV7-9 to TRBJ2-2; 7 bases map to TRBD1. V shed 4 bases, J shed 4 bases, and the junction held 6 bases outside the gene matches. Germline CDR1 reads SEHNR; CDR2 reads FQNEAQ (reference sequence). CDR3 size: 15 residues. The CDR3 coding sequence is TGTGCCAGCAGCTCTGGACAGGTCTCCACCGGGGAGCTGTTTTTT. Translation gives CASSSGQVSTGELFF.